The 18 T cell receptor beta chains reported below all come from one sample, sequenced in a study of blood T cell repertoires in COVID-19. Assay: immunoSEQ multiplex PCR; the TCRdb copy retains only in-frame clones and omits some. Here the sample spans fewer than 200,000 clones, about 88% being singletons. The source material was peripheral blood. These receptors were collected from a man younger than 30 who had recovered from COVID-19.

J is TRBJ1-5 and V is TRBV6-1; D call uncertain. From germline, CDR1 is MNHNS and CDR2 SASEGT. CDR3 length equals 15 residues. V was cut by 2 bases and J by 0 bases, with 8 bases left in between. The CDR3 reads CASSEPVNSNQPQHF. The CDR3 bases are TGTGCCAGCAGTGAACCCGTTAATAGCAATCAGCCCCAGCATTTT.

The V gene is TRBV5-1, the J gene TRBJ1-5; D gene ambiguous. Trimming took 1 base from V and 4 from J, leaving 6 bases between them. CDR3 length equals 13 residues. Germline V gene sequence: CDR1 SGHRS, CDR2 YFSETQ. CDR3: CASSLRENQPQHF. For the CDR3, the DNA is TGCGCCAGCAGCTTGCGAGAGAATCAGCCCCAGCATTTT.

This chain connects TRBV4-3 to TRBJ2-5; 9 bases are shared with TRBD1. Trimming at V came to 3 bases and at J to 9 bases, leaving 11 bases not matched to a gene. The germline V gene has CDR1 LGHNA and CDR2 YSLEER. The length of the CDR3 is 15 residues. Here the CDR3 DNA reads TGCGCCAGCAGCCAGCTGGACAGGGGTTTATCGGCCCAGTACTTC. Translated, it gives CASSQLDRGLSAQYF.

This clone occurred once. The sample holds other DNA sequences that translate to the same CDR3. The V and J genes are TRBV6-5 and TRBJ2-2; 11 bases match TRBD2. This CDR3 is 16 amino acids long. The V gene end was trimmed by 0 bases and the J gene end by 4 bases; junction bases not matched to a gene: 1. The germline gives CDR1 MNHEY, CDR2 SVGAGI. The CDR3 here is CASSYSTSGGTGELFF. The CDR3 coding sequence is TGTGCCAGCAGTTACTCTACTAGCGGGGGCACCGGGGAGCTGTTTTTT.

The chain has TRBV11-2 and TRBJ1-5; 8 bases are shared with TRBD1. Trimming at V came to 0 bases and at J to 6 bases, leaving 4 bases not matched to a gene. The CDR3 is 15 amino acids. Germline V gene lookup returns CDR1 SGHAT and CDR2 FQNNGV. CDR3 nucleotide sequence: TGTGCCAGCAGCTTAGACAGGGGGCTTGGTCAGCCCCAGCATTTT. Translation gives CASSLDRGLGQPQHF.

This sequence joins TRBV7-2 and TRBJ1-4; 12 positions agree with TRBD1. There are 15 residues in the CDR3. Germline trimming cut 3 bases from V and 11 bases from J; bases unmatched to any gene: 7. Germline V CDR1 and CDR2: SGHTA, FQGNSA. CDR3 in amino acids: CASSLGTGGFWKLFF. The CDR3 region has the DNA TGTGCCAGCAGCTTGGGGACAGGGGGCTTTTGGAAACTGTTTTTT.

This rearrangement joins TRBV4-1 to TRBJ2-3; no clear D gene. CDR3 length: 14 residues. CDR1 and CDR2 (germline): MGHRA, YSYEKL. Trimming left V 1 base short and J 4 bases short, with 9 bases between. CDR3 in amino acids: CASSQGSSADTQYF. The CDR3 DNA reads TGCGCCAGCAGCCAAGGGAGTTCTGCAGATACGCAGTATTTT.

The genes are TRBV6-5 and TRBJ2-1, with TRBD2 matching over 9 bases. The trim removed 2 bases at V and 9 bases at J, leaving 5 bases unmatched. The CDR3 has 14 residues. Per the germline V gene, CDR1 is MNHEY and CDR2 is SVGAGI. The CDR3 nucleotides are TGTGCCAGCAGTTACATGATAGCGGGAGCTGAGCAGTTCTTC. Its translation is CASSYMIAGAEQFF.

V usage is TRBV9 and J usage is TRBJ1-2, with 7 bases that match TRBD1. The J segment lost 5 bases and the V segment lost 4 bases, leaving 8 bases of the junction unmatched. Germline-derived CDR1 and CDR2 are SGDLS and YYNGEE. The CDR3 is 14 amino acids. The CDR3 bases are TGTGCCAGCAGCAAAACCGGGACAGAGTATGGCTACACCTTC. Amino acid sequence: CASSKTGTEYGYTF. Combining the CDR3 with reference TRBV9 and TRBJ1-2 gives the whole variable domain DSGVTQTPKHLITATGQRVTLRCSPRSGDLSVYWYQQSLDQGLQFLIQYYNGEERAKGNILERFSAQQFPDLHSELNLSSLELGDSALYFCASSKTGTEYGYTFGSGTRLTVV.

This chain joins TRBV6-2 or TRBV6-3 and TRBJ1-6; D not resolved. The CDR3 is 12 residues long. V dropped 2 bases and J dropped 14 bases, with 10 bases sitting between them. Germline values: CDR1 MNHEY, CDR2 SVGEGT. CDR3 sequence (DNA): TGTGCCAGCAGTTACGAGAGGTTTACCCTCCACTTT. Protein sequence: CASSYERFTLHF.

The chain links TRBV29-1 to TRBJ1-5; 9 bases fit TRBD1. This CDR3 spans 13 amino acids. Germline-derived CDR1 and CDR2 are SQVTM and ANQGSEA. V shed 4 bases, J shed 7 bases, and the junction held 5 bases outside the gene matches. CDR3 protein: CSVATGGGQPQHF. The DNA for the CDR3 is TGCAGCGTTGCGACAGGGGGAGGACAGCCCCAGCATTTT.

This chain connects TRBV19 to TRBJ1-4, with 7 nucleotides matching TRBD1. The CDR3 runs to 14 residues. Looked up from germline, CDR1 is LNHDA and CDR2 is SQIVND (reference sequence). V lost 4 bases, J lost 6 bases, and 5 bases stayed unmatched. The CDR3 loop is CASSNTGEDEKLFF. The CDR3 nucleotides read TGTGCCAGTAGTAACACAGGGGAGGATGAAAAACTGTTTTTT.

This rearrangement joins TRBV4-1 to TRBJ2-6; 7 bases match TRBD1. The germline V gene encodes CDR1 MGHRA and CDR2 YSYEKL. CDR3 length: 16 residues. J was trimmed by 0 bases and V by 4 bases; bases with no gene match: 3. The chain's CDR3 is CASSLRDSSGANVLTF. The CDR3 DNA reads as TGCGCCAGCAGCCTTCGGGACAGCTCTGGGGCCAACGTCCTGACTTTC.

The rearrangement links TRBV6-5 to TRBJ1-5; D gene uncertain. V gave up 8 bases and J gave up 10 bases, with 18 bases separating them. Germline V CDR1 and CDR2: MNHEY, SVGAGI. This CDR3 comprises 13 residues. CDR3 sequence (DNA): TGTGCCAGCGGGCAGATTCCGCGCCGCCCCCAGCATTTT. It encodes CASGQIPRRPQHF.

J is TRBJ2-1 and V is TRBV9; the D gene is possibly TRBD2 (5 bases). V was clipped by 0 bases and J by 1 base, with 8 bases between them. CDR1 is SGDLS and CDR2 is YYNGEE in the germline V gene. This CDR3 is 15 amino acids long. The CDR3 region is CASSVGGRSYNEQFF. The CDR3 bases are TGTGCCAGCAGCGTAGGAGGGAGATCCTACAATGAGCAGTTCTTC.

The V and J genes are TRBV24-1 and TRBJ1-1; D is possibly TRBD1 (5 bases). The V gene's germline CDR1 is KGHDR and CDR2 SFDVKD. V lost 4 bases, J lost 5 bases, and 10 bases lay in between. The CDR3 covers 13 residues. The CDR3 nucleotides read TGTGCCACCAGTGAGGCAGGGTGGACTGAAGCTTTCTTT. Amino acid sequence: CATSEAGWTEAFF.

CDR3 in DNA: TGTGCCAGCAGTGACTCGAGCGGGACACAGGCTTTCTTT. This encodes CASSDSSGTQAFF. The V and J genes are TRBV6-4 and TRBJ1-1; weak D call: TRBD1 (6 bases). The germline V and J ends were trimmed by 0 bases and 11 bases, with 13 bases remaining between them. The CDR3 is 13 residues long. The germline V gene has CDR1 MRHNA and CDR2 SNTAGT.

The V and J genes are TRBV6-5 and TRBJ2-2; perhaps TRBD1 as D (5 bases). V lost 11 bases, J lost 0 bases, and 7 bases lay in between. The CDR3 covers 12 residues. Germline CDR1 MNHEY, CDR2 SVGAGI. The CDR3 DNA sequence: TGTGCCCTGACAGCGAACACCGGGGAGCTGTTTTTT. It specifies CALTANTGELFF.